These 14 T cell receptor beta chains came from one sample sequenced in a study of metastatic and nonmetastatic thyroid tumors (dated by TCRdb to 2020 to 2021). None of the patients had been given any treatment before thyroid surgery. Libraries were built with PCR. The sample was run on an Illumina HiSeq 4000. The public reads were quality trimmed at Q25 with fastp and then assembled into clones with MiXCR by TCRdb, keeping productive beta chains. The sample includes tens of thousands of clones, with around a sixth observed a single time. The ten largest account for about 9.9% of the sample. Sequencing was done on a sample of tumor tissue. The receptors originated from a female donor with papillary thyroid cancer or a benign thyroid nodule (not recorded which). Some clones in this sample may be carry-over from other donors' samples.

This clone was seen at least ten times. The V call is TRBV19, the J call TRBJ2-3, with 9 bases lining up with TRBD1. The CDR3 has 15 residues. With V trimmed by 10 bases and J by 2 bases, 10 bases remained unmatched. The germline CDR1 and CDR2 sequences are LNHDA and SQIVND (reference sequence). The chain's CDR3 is CATKHRDRATDTQYF. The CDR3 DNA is TGTGCCACAAAGCACCGGGACAGGGCCACAGATACGCAGTATTTT.

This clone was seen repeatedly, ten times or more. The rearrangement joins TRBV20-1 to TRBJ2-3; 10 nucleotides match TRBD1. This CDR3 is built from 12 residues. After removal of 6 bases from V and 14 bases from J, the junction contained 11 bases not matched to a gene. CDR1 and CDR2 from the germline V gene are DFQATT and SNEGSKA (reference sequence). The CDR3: CSARTGQGPGYF. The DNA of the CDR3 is TGCAGTGCACGGACGGGACAGGGGCCGGGGTATTTT.

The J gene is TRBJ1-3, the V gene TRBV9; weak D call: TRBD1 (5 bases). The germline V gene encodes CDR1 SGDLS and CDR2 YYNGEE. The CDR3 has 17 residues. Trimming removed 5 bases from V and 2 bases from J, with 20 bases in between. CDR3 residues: CASRLRERGPTGNTIYF. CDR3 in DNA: TGTGCCAGCAGACTACGGGAAAGGGGCCCAACTGGAAACACCATATATTTT.

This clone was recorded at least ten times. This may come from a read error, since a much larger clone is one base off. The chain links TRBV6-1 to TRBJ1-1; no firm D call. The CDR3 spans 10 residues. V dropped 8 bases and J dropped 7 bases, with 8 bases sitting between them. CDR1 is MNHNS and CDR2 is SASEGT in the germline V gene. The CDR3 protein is CASQWDEAFF. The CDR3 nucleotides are TGTGCCAGCCAATGGGATGAAGCTTTCTTT.

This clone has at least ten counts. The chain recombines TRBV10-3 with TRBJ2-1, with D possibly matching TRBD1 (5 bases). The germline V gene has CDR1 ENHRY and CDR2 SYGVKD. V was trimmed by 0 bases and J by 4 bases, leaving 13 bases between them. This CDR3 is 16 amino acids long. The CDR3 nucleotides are TGTGCCATCAGTGAGTCGGCAGGGAAGGTTTACAATGAGCAGTTCTTC. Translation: CAISESAGKVYNEQFF.

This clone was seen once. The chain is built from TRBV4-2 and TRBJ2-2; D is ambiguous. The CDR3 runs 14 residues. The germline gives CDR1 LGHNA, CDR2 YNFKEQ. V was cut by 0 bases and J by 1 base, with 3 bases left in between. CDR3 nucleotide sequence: TGTGCCAGCAGCCAAGATCTGAACACCGGGGAGCTGTTTTTT. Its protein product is CASSQDLNTGELFF.

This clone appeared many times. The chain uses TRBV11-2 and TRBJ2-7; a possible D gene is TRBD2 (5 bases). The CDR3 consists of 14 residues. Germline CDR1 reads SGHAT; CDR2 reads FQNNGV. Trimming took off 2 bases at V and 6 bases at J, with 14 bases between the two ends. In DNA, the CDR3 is TGTGCCAGCAGCTTAAGGGAAGGAGGATCCGAGCAGTACTTC. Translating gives CASSLREGGSEQYF.

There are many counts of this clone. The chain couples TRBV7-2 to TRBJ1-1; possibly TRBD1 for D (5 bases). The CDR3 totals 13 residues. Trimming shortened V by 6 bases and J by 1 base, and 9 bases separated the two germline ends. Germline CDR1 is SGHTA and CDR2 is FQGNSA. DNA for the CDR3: TGTGCCAGCAGTTACGGACAGAACACTGAAGCTTTCTTT. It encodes CASSYGQNTEAFF. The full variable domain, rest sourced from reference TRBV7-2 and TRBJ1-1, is GAGVSQSPSNKVTEKGKDVELRCDPISGHTALYWYRQSLGQGLEFLIYFQGNSAPDKSGLPSDRFSAERTGGSVSTLTIQRTQQEDSAVYLCASSYGQNTEAFFGQGTRLTVV.

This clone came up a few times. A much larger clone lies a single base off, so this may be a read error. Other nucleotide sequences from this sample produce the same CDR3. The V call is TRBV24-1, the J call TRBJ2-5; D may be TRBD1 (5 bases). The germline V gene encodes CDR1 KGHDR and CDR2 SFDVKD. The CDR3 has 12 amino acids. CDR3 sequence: CAVQGRAETQYF. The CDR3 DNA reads TGTGCTGTCCAAGGCAGGGCAGAGACCCAGTACTTC.

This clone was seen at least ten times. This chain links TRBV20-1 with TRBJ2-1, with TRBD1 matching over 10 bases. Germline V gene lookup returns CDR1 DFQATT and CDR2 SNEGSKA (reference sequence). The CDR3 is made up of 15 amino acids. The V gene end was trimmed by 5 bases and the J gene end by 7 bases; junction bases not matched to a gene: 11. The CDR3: CSAALRDRGRNEQFF. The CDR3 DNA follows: TGCAGTGCTGCCCTCAGGGACAGGGGAAGAAATGAGCAGTTCTTC.

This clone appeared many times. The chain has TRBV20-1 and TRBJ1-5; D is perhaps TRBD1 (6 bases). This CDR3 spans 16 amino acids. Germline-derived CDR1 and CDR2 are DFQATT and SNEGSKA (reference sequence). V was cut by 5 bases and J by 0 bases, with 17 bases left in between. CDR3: CSAGDSGGYSNQPQHF. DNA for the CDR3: TGCAGTGCTGGGGACTCCGGGGGCTATAGCAATCAGCCCCAGCATTTT.

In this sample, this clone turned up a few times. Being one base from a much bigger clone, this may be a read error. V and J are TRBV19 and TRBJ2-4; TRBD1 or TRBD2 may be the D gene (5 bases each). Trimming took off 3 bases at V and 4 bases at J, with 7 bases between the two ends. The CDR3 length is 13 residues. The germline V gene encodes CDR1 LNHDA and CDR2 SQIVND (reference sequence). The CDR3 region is CASSMGRKNIQYF. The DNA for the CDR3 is TGTGCCAGTAGTATGGGACGTAAAAACATTCAGTACTTC.

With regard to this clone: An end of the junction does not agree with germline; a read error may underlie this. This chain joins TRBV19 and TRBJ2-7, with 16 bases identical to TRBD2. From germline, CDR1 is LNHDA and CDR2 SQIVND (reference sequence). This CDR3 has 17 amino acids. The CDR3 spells CASSAGLAGGLGYEHYF. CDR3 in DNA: TGTGCCAGTAGCGCGGGACTAGCGGGAGGGCTAGGATACGAGCACTACTTC.

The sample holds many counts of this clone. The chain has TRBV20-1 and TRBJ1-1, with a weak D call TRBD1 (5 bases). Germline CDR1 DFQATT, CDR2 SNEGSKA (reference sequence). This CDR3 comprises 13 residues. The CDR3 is CRYTGPGNTEAFF. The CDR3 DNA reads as TGCAGATATACGGGGCCCGGGAACACTGAAGCTTTCTTT.